The entry below gives a single T cell receptor beta chain sequence along with its context. Its antigen is currently unknown. The data originate from a study of cytomegalovirus exposure and HLA in healthy donors. Study at large: Genotyping showed approximately 81% of hundreds of donors falling in the Caucasian-associated ancestry cluster. Study-wide results and limits: Presence/absence comparisons presumed near-even sequencing depth among donors. HLA restriction was apparent for most CMV-associated TCR beta chains in a later analysis.

The PCR contained 60 Vbeta and 13 Jbeta primers. Using immunoSEQ multiplex PCR, the repertoire was profiled, and TCRdb retains in-frame clones only, with some absent. The table includes around 110,000 clones, around 86% detected once. CDR3 length: 14 amino acids. Losses at the gene ends were 2 bases for V and 4 bases for J; bases not matched to a gene: 8. In germline, CDR1 is GTSNPN, CDR2 SVGIG (reference sequence). The material sequenced was PBMCs. This sequence was found in a woman in her 30s in good health and CMV-seronegative. The chain links TRBV30 to TRBJ2-7; 7 bases are a match to TRBD2. The CDR3 reads CAWSSEGGKYEQYF. The CDR3 DNA reads TGTGCCTGGAGTTCGGAGGGAGGGAAATACGAGCAGTACTTC. Supplemented by reference TRBV30 and TRBJ2-7, the full variable domain reads SQTIHQWPATLVQPVGSPLSLECTVEGTSNPNLYWYRQAAGRGLQLLFYSVGIGQISSEVPQNLSASRPQDRQFILSSKKLLLSDSGFYLCAWSSEGGKYEQYFGPGTRLTVT.